This entry features one TCR beta chain sequence. This record comes from a study of control samples from healthy donors and cancer patients. Clones were read by immunoSEQ multiplex PCR, and TCRdb kept only the in-frame ones, dropping some. The sample carries approximately 180,000 clones, roughly 94% recorded once. Germline V gene data show CDR1 as LGHNA and CDR2 as YSLEER. This CDR3 contains 17 residues. J gave up 4 bases and V 3 bases, and 9 bases lay outside the gene matches. Specimen: blood. The V gene is TRBV4-3, the J gene TRBJ2-3; 11 positions agree with TRBD2. This clonotype was sampled from a young woman in good health. CDR3 region: CASSHSSTSGTADTQYF. The CDR3 DNA is TGCGCCAGCAGCCACTCTTCGACTAGCGGGACCGCAGATACGCAGTATTTT.